A selection of T cell receptor beta chains follows, all from one sample in a study of CD8 T cells in Susac syndrome. TCRdb fed the immunoSEQ multiplex PCR reads into MiXCR, producing one record per CDR3 protein. This table has 75,000 to 95,000 distinct CDR3 sequences, more than 85% appearing once. Sequenced material: CD8+ T cells from PBMCs. The receptors were sampled from a human donor with Susac syndrome. The CDR3 runs from the conserved cysteine through the conserved F or W.

TRBV29-1 | CSVQGGNQPQHF
TRBV20-1 | CSATGQGLNTDTQYF
TRBV7-9 | CASSPPEPGSTDTQYF
TRBV29-1 | CSVDHLDYGYTF
TRBV9 | CASSVGANTEAFF
TRBV4-2 | CASSPLVGSGANVLTF
TRBV25-1 | CASSEGTGLYEQYF
TRBV7-9 | CASNSPGQGLETQYF
TRBV28 | CASERGAGNTDTQYF
TRBV9 | CASSAGQGSTEAFF
TRBV6-5 | CASLGSGANVLTF
TRBV5-6 | CASSWPTGTDTQYF
TRBV12-3/TRBV12-4 | CASSLGPAGYEQFF
TRBV28 | CASTSSGVSEQFF
TRBV15 | CATSTPQGSSYNEQFF
TRBV9 | CASSGGPGQGVPEAFF
TRBV9 | CASSPAGSPYEQYF
TRBV5-4 | CASSLARLAGDNEQFF
TRBV20-1 | CSARDRTGESGYTF
TRBV11-1 | CASSPVAGEGPDTQYF
TRBV7-6 | CASSPGEETQYF
TRBV29-1 | CSVDGGLEGDTQYF
TRBV29-1 | CSVGSGNPYEQYF
TRBV5-1 | CASSLDLNQGQPQHF
TRBV19 | CASSIGSRSYNEQFF
TRBV28 | CASRRAHYSNQPQHF
TRBV7-8 | CASSYDRVYNEQFF
TRBV25-1 | CASSEFEGLEAQHF
TRBV4-1 | CASSLLRGQGGKHEQYF
TRBV10-3 | CAISEAETGANVLTF
TRBV3-1 | CASSPRGDSTEAFF
TRBV9 | CASSRPSSGRDEQFF
TRBV28 | CASSFLGQENYGYTF
TRBV20-1 | CSAQNGTSVLQETQYF
TRBV6-7 | CASSYGFGSVDEQFF
TRBV30 | CAWSVGTGNQPQHF
TRBV7-9 | CASSHPLDGTDTQYF
TRBV13 | CASSLGPAGETQYF
TRBV20-1 | CSAFGQYF
TRBV9 | CASSVEGGNQPQHF
TRBV20-1 | CSARDLQGGMNTEAFF
TRBV30 | CAWSVGRGNYEQYF
TRBV30 | CAWTGYQETQYF
TRBV27 | CASRTLGAGYEQYF
TRBV15 | CATSRTTGGGQPQHF
TRBV12-3/TRBV12-4 | CASSWDSQGPNTEAFF
TRBV4-1 | CASSQDLLAGVAEQYF
TRBV3-1 | CASSQGTGDQPQHF
TRBV24-1 | CATSDLSREVRKQYF
TRBV27 | CASSLSQGGGTEAFF
TRBV6-1 | CASSEIAGRGANVLTF
TRBV7-8 | CASSTTGDLNTEAFF
TRBV14 | CASSQVAGEGNEQFF